One and the same sample provided the 14 T cell receptor beta chains below, sequenced in a study of blood T cell repertoires in COVID-19. Sequencing was performed with immunoSEQ multiplex PCR; in TCRdb, only in-frame clones are kept and a portion is missing. The sample yields 50,000 to 65,000 clones, 80% to 90% seen once. The source material was peripheral blood. The receptors originated from a man aged 45 to 65 with active COVID-19.

This rearrangement joins TRBV18 to TRBJ1-1; D perhaps matches TRBD1 (5 bases). Germline CDR1 and CDR2: KGHSH and LQKENI. Trimming shortened V by 0 bases and J by 5 bases, and 16 bases separated the two germline ends. The CDR3 loop spans 16 amino acids. The CDR3, as DNA: TGTGCCAGCTCACCACCGGTTTCAGGGCGGGATACTGAAGCTTTCTTT. Encoded protein: CASSPPVSGRDTEAFF. Full variable domain (outside the CDR3, taken from reference TRBV18 and TRBJ1-1): NAGVMQNPRHLVRRRGQEARLRCSPMKGHSHVYWYRQLPEEGLKFMVYLQKENIIDESGMPKERFSAEFPKEGPSILRIQQVVRGDSAAYFCASSPPVSGRDTEAFFGQGTRLTVV.

The CDR3 here is CASTPLGTEAFF. CDR3 bases: TGTGCCAGCACCCCACTAGGGACTGAAGCTTTCTTT. The chain carries TRBV5-5 and TRBJ1-1; D unclear. The CDR3 is 12 amino acids. The V end was cut by 6 bases, the J end by 5 bases, with 11 bases between. Germline lookup yields CDR1 SGHKS and CDR2 YYEKEE (reference sequence).

The chain has TRBV6-4 and TRBJ1-6; a weak D match, TRBD1 (5 bases). Looked up from germline, CDR1 is MRHNA and CDR2 is SNTAGT. There are 14 residues in the CDR3. Trimming left V 4 bases short and J 5 bases short, with 9 bases between. CDR3 sequence reads: CASSVRGDNSPLHF. The CDR3 DNA sequence: TGTGCCAGCAGTGTAAGGGGCGATAATTCACCCCTCCACTTT.

This clone was recorded a few times. The J gene is TRBJ1-6, the V gene TRBV2; no definite D call. The CDR3 has 14 amino acids. The germline V gene has CDR1 SNHLY and CDR2 FYNNEI. V was trimmed by 8 bases and J by 5 bases, leaving 13 bases between them. This chain's CDR3 is CASLDNLNNSPLHF. CDR3 nucleotides: TGTGCCAGCCTAGATAACCTAAATAATTCACCCCTCCACTTT.

J is TRBJ2-2 and V is TRBV27; 8 positions match TRBD2. CDR3 length: 14 residues. Per germline, CDR1 MNHEY and CDR2 SMNVEV (reference sequence). The junction had 5 bases not matched to a gene; V was cut back by 8 bases and J by 3 bases. The CDR3 sequence: CASAVAGYTGELFF. The CDR3 coding sequence is TGTGCCAGCGCTGTAGCGGGATACACCGGGGAGCTGTTTTTT.

This clone was counted a single time. The chain recombines TRBV7-6 with TRBJ1-2; TRBD1 aligns across 12 bases. Germline lookup yields CDR1 SGHVS and CDR2 FNYEAQ. This CDR3 region has 16 residues. The junction had 13 bases not matched to a gene; V was cut back by 5 bases and J by 9 bases. The CDR3 loop reads CASSAGIGTGGGSYTF. The CDR3 DNA reads as TGTGCCAGCAGCGCGGGTATCGGGACAGGGGGCGGAAGCTACACCTTC.

This clone has just one count. The chain joins TRBV20-1 to TRBJ2-7; D perhaps matches TRBD2 (6 bases). V was pared by 5 bases and J by 7 bases, with 12 bases between. The CDR3 contains 11 residues. Germline CDR1 is DFQATT and CDR2 is SNEGSKA (reference sequence). CDR3 loop: CSARDWREQYF. The CDR3 DNA reads as TGCAGTGCTCGGGACTGGAGAGAGCAGTACTTC.

The rearrangement uses TRBV19 and TRBJ2-3, with 8 bases aligning to TRBD2. CDR3 size: 17 residues. The germline V gene has CDR1 LNHDA and CDR2 SQIVND (reference sequence). The V gene end was trimmed by 5 bases and the J gene end by 1 base; junction bases not matched to a gene: 11. The CDR3 region is CASSPEGGRIGTDTQYF. The CDR3 region has the DNA TGTGCCAGTAGTCCAGAGGGCGGGAGGATTGGCACAGATACGCAGTATTTT.

V is TRBV24-1 and J is TRBJ2-2; TRBD2 matches at 7 bases. The germline V gene has CDR1 KGHDR and CDR2 SFDVKD. The CDR3 totals 15 residues. V lost 5 bases, J lost 4 bases, and 6 bases stayed unmatched. The CDR3 sequence is CATSGQRGATGELFF. The CDR3 region has the DNA TGTGCCACCAGTGGGCAGCGGGGAGCCACCGGGGAGCTGTTTTTT.

The chain employs TRBV6-1 and TRBJ1-5, with D perhaps TRBD1 (5 bases). The CDR3 covers 16 residues. V lost 0 bases and J 5 bases, leaving 14 bases between the germline ends. Germline V gene data show CDR1 as MNHNS and CDR2 as SASEGT. The CDR3 DNA reads TGTGCCAGCAGTGAAGCGGGCTCAGGGAGGGATCAGCCCCAGCATTTT. This sequence encodes CASSEAGSGRDQPQHF.

The chain carries TRBV3-1 (or the pseudogene TRBV3-2) and TRBJ2-5, with TRBD2 matching over 8 bases. This CDR3 spans 16 amino acids. The V gene's germline CDR1 is LGHDT and CDR2 YNNKEL (reference sequence). V was clipped by 0 bases and J by 6 bases; unmatched bases: 9. CDR3 protein: CASSQEAGGAGKTQYF. The CDR3, as DNA: TGTGCCAGCAGCCAAGAGGCCGGGGGGGCCGGAAAGACCCAGTACTTC.

This clone appeared a few times. The V gene is TRBV5-1, the J gene TRBJ1-2, with 9 bases aligning to TRBD1. The CDR3 is 15 amino acids. The V gene's germline CDR1 is SGHRS and CDR2 YFSETQ. The junction had 12 bases not matched to a gene; V was cut back by 6 bases and J by 6 bases. The CDR3 reads CASTRRPDRGDGYTF. For the CDR3, the DNA is TGCGCCAGCACCCGGAGGCCTGACAGGGGGGATGGCTACACCTTC. The full variable domain, completed using reference TRBV5-1 and TRBJ1-2, is KAGVTQTPRYLIKTRGQQVTLSCSPISGHRSVSWYQQTPGQGLQFLFEYFSETQRNKGNFPGRFSGRQFSNSRSEMNVSTLELGDSALYLCASTRRPDRGDGYTFGSGTRLTVV.

The chain recombines TRBV10-3 with TRBJ2-1; 7 nucleotides line up with TRBD2. J gave up 4 bases and V 6 bases, and 6 bases lay outside the gene matches. CDR3 size: 14 residues. The germline CDR1 and CDR2 sequences are ENHRY and SYGVKD. CDR3 loop: CAIRRLAEYNEQFF. In DNA, the CDR3 is TGTGCCATCAGGCGGCTAGCGGAGTACAATGAGCAGTTCTTC.

The chain recombines TRBV13 with TRBJ1-3; 7 nucleotides line up with TRBD1. The V gene's germline CDR1 is PRHDT and CDR2 FYEKMQ (reference sequence). The CDR3 consists of 16 residues. Trimming removed 4 bases from V and 0 bases from J; junction bases left unmatched: 6. CDR3 amino acids: CASSYLDRASGNTIYF. The CDR3 region has the DNA TGTGCCAGCAGCTATCTAGACAGGGCCTCTGGAAACACCATATATTTT.